The TCR beta chain described here comes from a study of blood T cell repertoires in COVID-19. Per the study methods: Reference gene primer amplification in the assay estimated nucleated cell counts. Measured with immunoSEQ multiplex PCR; TCRdb has only the in-frame clones, and not every one. V, J and clone size derive from that table, while D and trimming were established from the DNA sequence. In the table there are under 250,000 clones, 80% of which are singletons. J lost 5 bases, V lost 6 bases, and 3 bases had no gene match. Germline CDR1 LNHDA, CDR2 SQIVND (reference sequence). This CDR3 is built from 13 residues.

This TCR was recovered from a woman in her 70s with acute or convalescent COVID-19. Sequenced sample: peripheral blood. V is TRBV19 and J is TRBJ1-5; TRBD1 agrees at 8 bases. DNA for the CDR3: TGTGCCAGTAGGGACAGGGAACATCAGCCCCAGCATTTT. Its protein product is CASRDREHQPQHF.